This T cell receptor (beta chain) was obtained from a study of cytomegalovirus exposure and HLA in healthy donors (dated by TCRdb to 2016 to 2017). About the study as a whole: According to an earlier analysis of around 600 of the donors, about 170 million T cells yielded some 110 million unique TCR beta sequences and less than 300 Gb of sequence data. About 300 gigabases of sequencing data and around 90 million unique TCR sequences made up an early release that covered some 640 HLA-typed donors. The genetic ancestry cluster associated with self-reported Caucasian donors included about 84% of the roughly 400 genotyped donors. The study aimed to test whether cataloging public T cell receptors could reveal signatures of past pathogen exposure. Using immunosequencing, the study profiled T cell repertoires from 500 to 800 subjects and related those repertoires to cytomegalovirus serostatus. In addition to the first cohort of around 670 subjects, a separate validation cohort of 120 different subjects was used. To predict cytomegalovirus infection status, the study brought together high-throughput TCR immunosequencing, statistical association of individual TCRs with disease status, and machine learning. In a later analysis, previously published TCR beta repertoires from some 640 donors were re-analyzed and high-resolution HLA genotyping was added so that TCR occurrence patterns could be studied. In the later analysis, no new phenotypic data were used to find candidate immune exposures; instead, reliance was placed on TCR beta sequences and their occurrence across donors. To decide whether each TCR beta V gene segment behaved as functional or pseudogenic, an earlier analysis of approximately 600 of the donors relied on high-throughput TCR beta sequencing. Donor age, sex, ethnicity and CMV serostatus were compiled together with the repertoire data. Genome-wide SNP genotypes for about 55% of the roughly 670 donors were used in a later genetic analysis, which treated that subset as a discovery cohort. All discovery cohort repertoires had been generated using a single sequencing platform. HLA typing included class I and class II loci at four-digit resolution. The number of typed donors differed by locus: about 629-630 for A, B, C, DRB1 and DQB1; some 500 for DQA1; roughly 600 for DPA1; and roughly 490 for DPB1. Roughly 5 DR-DQ haplotypes were treated as single units for association and clustering because of strong linkage in the cohort. Among almost 400 genotyped donors of the cohort, an average of approximately 240,000 unique TCR beta nucleotide sequences were sequenced per donor, about a sixth of them non-productive.

The investigation overall reported the following: In the study, 150 to 200 TCR beta chains were listed as associated with cytomegalovirus. The authors suggested that the approach could potentially be generalized to other disease states and immunological phenotypes. A later analysis reported that several top co-occurrence clusters appeared linked to parvovirus B19, influenza, CMV and Epstein-Barr virus. Strong co-occurrence of HLA alleles, especially DR and DQ, made assigning TCR associations to individual alleles difficult. In a later analysis, the rate of TCR association differed among HLA loci, with DRB1 alleles having the most associated TCRs and HLA-C alleles having the fewest. Because some donors lacked HLA typing at each locus, the association tests relied only on the typed subset. Most CMV-associated TCR beta chains appeared to be HLA-restricted in a later analysis, and the HLA associations seemed to be driven largely by CMV exposure. A group of highly shared sequence variants was considered likely to be a technical artifact of the sequencing pipeline. Most TCR sequences were seen in very few donors, while some public TCRs were found in many individuals. Sequencing depth was assumed to be roughly uniform across donors in the presence/absence analyses, though that assumption may not hold. Linkage disequilibrium might explain the correlated functional status among segregating V segments, but an unknown experimental factor could not be excluded. Specific HLA alleles were associated with 16,951 TCR beta sequences at a false discovery rate of 0.05 in a later analysis. A later analysis found that HLA-associated TCR beta chains were more clonally expanded and had lower generation probabilities than equally common non-associated chains. For the cohort, immune exposure information was limited to CMV serostatus. In an earlier analysis of around 500 of the donors, most TCR beta V segments appeared in productive rearrangements about 87% or about 30% of the time, broadly matching IMGT annotations. In vitro tests confirmed that a few of the cytomegalovirus-associated TCR beta chains recognize cytomegalovirus antigens. In a later genetic analysis, fewer N-insertions in productive TCRs were reported among donors in an Asian-associated ancestry cluster than the roughly 700-donor mean. Some IMGT-functional V segments, including TRBV6-2 and TRBV6-3, could not be told apart with the 87-base-pair reads, so those segments were excluded. A further reported finding was that TCR beta sequences accurately predicted the HLA-A and HLA-B alleles for most subjects in the first cohort. In a later genetic analysis, a missense DCLRE1C variant was associated with V-gene and J-gene trimming of TCR beta chains, and the association was replicated in an independent cohort. Cytomegalovirus status was reported to be diagnosed by the classifier with high specificity and sensitivity in both the original and validation cohorts. In this cohort, only TCR beta chains were sequenced, and detectable features were limited by the absence of alpha or paired-chain data. Because counts were too low, roughly 16 rarely observed V segments, including chromosome 9 orphons, were excluded from the earlier analysis of some 540 of the donors.

Libraries were built with the immunoSEQ multiplex PCR assay. For the multiplex PCR, a mixture combining 60 forward primers for TCR Vbeta segments and 13 reverse primers for TCR Jbeta segments was used. Amplification of the CDR3 region of rearranged TCR beta genes was performed with a multiplex PCR assay on genomic DNA. On the Illumina HiSeq System, the amplified TCR beta libraries were sequenced as 87-base-pair reads. The paper's processing steps were these. In a later analysis, about 80 million unique TCR beta chains were counted across the 666 repertoires, and roughly 10 million of these chains were shared by at least two donors. Raw reads were error-corrected and collapsed into unique sequences with a nearest-neighbor algorithm that merged closely related sequences to remove PCR and sequencing errors. To assign V, D and J gene segments, CDR3 sequences were aligned to IMGT reference sequences. For a sequence to be retained, at least a six-nucleotide match to both a V gene segment and a J gene segment was required. A rearrangement counted as productive if the CDR3 had no stop codons and remained in frame with V and J, and every other rearrangement counted as non-productive. Following IMGT convention, CDR3 was defined as the stretch from the second conserved V-encoded cysteine up to the conserved J-encoded phenylalanine. Sequences without an unambiguous match to a single V gene segment were excluded from the earlier analysis of several hundred of the donors. In an earlier analysis of 587 of the donors, a V segment was called functional when productive rearrangements were above 56.7%, and segregating when the standard deviation between donors exceeded 5%. A statistical classification framework was developed to diagnose cytomegalovirus status using the catalog of TCR beta chain sequences. In a later analysis, V and J genes were assigned by comparing TCR nucleotide sequences against IMGT/GENE-DB human TR gene sequences. In a later analysis, CDR3 sequences and most-parsimonious VDJ recombination scenarios were assigned using the TCRdist pipeline. In a later analysis, each TCR beta chain was defined by its CDR3 amino acid sequence together with its V-gene family, and reads without a unique V-gene family were excluded. To address suspected cross-contamination and a sequencing artifact, a later analysis removed 592 highly shared, low-generation-probability nucleotide sequences. In a later analysis, a clonal expansion index for each public chain was calculated from normalized within-repertoire ranks of inferred template counts. In a later analysis, generation probabilities were computed with a VDJ recombination model fitted to out-of-frame rearrangements, and the resulting probabilities were checked against IGoR. In a later analysis, hypergeometric tests were used to score TCR-TCR, TCR-HLA and TCR-CMV co-occurrence, with a repertoire-size bias correction applied to TCR pairs. False discovery rates were estimated in a later analysis by permuting HLA or CMV assignments 20 times. A later analysis grouped co-occurring TCRs with DBSCAN, adding TCRdist sequence similarity when clustering within HLA-allele-positive subsets. For co-occurrence clustering, repertoires with fewer than 30,000 or more than 120,000 public chains were excluded, along with five repertoires with anomalous nucleotide sharing. Imported from immuneACCESS, the table was reduced by TCRdb to in-frame sequences with V and J called. These copies leave out some clones; in studies compared against another copy, an unresolved V gene accounts for under half, and the cause of the remainder is not known. D and trimming come from the DNA, and the V and J calls and clone size come from that table. The sample profile shows more than 85,000 clones; about 75% of them were found once. The ten largest account for about 4.9% of the sample.

The CDR3 holds 15 amino acids from the cysteine to the phenylalanine. Here the CDR3 DNA is all that survives: 45 bases in frame from base 1. The germline ends are 14 bases apart after V is trimmed by 0 bases and J by 6 bases. Reading the germline V gene gives CDR1 MNHEY and CDR2 SVGAGI. This clone has a handful of counts. It lacks a known antigen. Within one base of it there is no much larger clone, and no base qualities were kept. In total, 666 healthy bone marrow donors made up the cohort. At the time of sampling, every cohort member was nominally healthy, though immune exposures that went unrecorded were likely present. The donor was CMV seropositive and was included in the group of approximately 300 seropositive cohort members. A peripheral blood sample was provided by each donor, and peripheral blood mononuclear cells were used for TCR beta sequencing. The Qiagen DNeasy Blood Extraction Kit was used to extract genomic DNA from the blood cell samples.

Sequencing used PBMCs. The receptor chain draws on TRBV6-5 and TRBJ1-2, with an unclear D gene assignment. The TCR was taken from a woman aged 18-29 years in good health and CMV-seropositive. Here the CDR3 is given as CASSYSREAVHGYTF. The sequenced DNA: TGTGCCAGCAGTTACTCGAGGGAGGCGGTCCATGGCTACACCTTC.